These 24 T cell receptor beta chains came from one sample sequenced in a study of cytomegalovirus exposure and HLA in healthy donors. Clones were sequenced by immunoSEQ multiplex PCR, and TCRdb holds only the in-frame ones, with some missing. The sample holds some 98,000 clones, roughly 87% seen once. The material sequenced was PBMCs. The receptors come from a young man in good health and CMV-seropositive.

The rearrangement links TRBV7-3 to TRBJ1-2, with no clear D. The CDR3 length is 14 residues. Germline CDR1 is SGHTA and CDR2 is FQGTGA. With 5 bases removed from V and 3 bases from J, the gap between germline ends came to 13 bases. CDR3 sequence: CASSVGSGDYGYTF. The CDR3 DNA sequence: TGTGCCAGCAGCGTAGGATCCGGGGACTATGGCTACACCTTC.

This clone has just a few counts. The chain joins TRBV4-2 to TRBJ1-2; a possible D gene is TRBD1 (6 bases). Germline V gene sequence: CDR1 LGHNA, CDR2 YNFKEQ. Between the trimmed V and J ends, which lost 0 bases and 2 bases, there was a span of 10 bases. The CDR3 is 15 residues long. CDR3 DNA: TGTGCCAGCAGCCAAGACCACACAGGGAACTATGGCTACACCTTC. Residues: CASSQDHTGNYGYTF.

The chain couples TRBV15 to TRBJ2-7; TRBD1 agrees at 9 bases. The CDR3 covers 19 residues. CDR1 is LNHNV, CDR2 YYDKDF, per germline (reference sequence). V dropped 3 bases and J dropped 6; count of bases not matched to a gene: 21. The CDR3 coding sequence is TGTGCCACCAGCAGCAGAAATACAAAACCAGGGACAGGGATATTCGAGCAGTACTTC. Encoded protein: CATSSRNTKPGTGIFEQYF. Drawing the rest from reference TRBV15 and TRBJ2-7, the complete variable domain is DAMVIQNPRYQVTQFGKPVTLSCSQTLNHNVMYWYQQKSSQAPKLLFHYYDKDFNNEADTPDNFQSRRPNTSFCFLDIRSPGLGDTAMYLCATSSRNTKPGTGIFEQYFGPGTRLTVT.

This clone is a singleton in its sample. The J gene is TRBJ1-4, the V gene TRBV2, with no clear D. V was shortened by 2 bases and J by 6 bases, with 4 bases between the two germline ends. CDR1 is SNHLY, CDR2 FYNNEI, per germline. The CDR3 extends over 12 amino acids. CDR3 bases: TGTGCCAGCAGTGAACTTTATGAAAAACTGTTTTTT. Its protein product is CASSELYEKLFF.

In nucleotides, the CDR3 is TGTGCCAGCAGCAAGACAGGGGGAAACACCATATATTTT. It translates to CASSKTGGNTIYF. The genes are TRBV9 and TRBJ1-3; 7 bases are a match to TRBD1. After removal of 4 bases from V and 4 bases from J, the junction contained 2 bases not matched to a gene. This CDR3 region has 13 residues. Germline CDR1 reads SGDLS; CDR2 reads YYNGEE.

The rearrangement joins TRBV28 to TRBJ1-2; 12 bases align to TRBD1. V shed 5 bases and J 2 bases; nucleotides not matched to a gene: 6. This CDR3 contains 16 residues. Germline V gene sequence: CDR1 MDHEN, CDR2 SYDVKM. The CDR3 coding sequence is TGTGCCAGCAGTCTCACCGGGACAGGGGGCAACTATGGCTACACCTTC. It is translated as CASSLTGTGGNYGYTF.

This clone came up once. The J gene is TRBJ1-1, the V gene TRBV6-6; D is uncertain. The CDR3 covers 16 residues. Trimming took 0 bases from V and 3 from J, leaving 14 bases between them. CDR1 and CDR2 (germline): MNHNY, SVGAGI (reference sequence). The CDR3 coding sequence is TGTGCCAGCAGTTACTCGCTGAGGGTTGCGGACACTGAAGCTTTCTTT. Protein product: CASSYSLRVADTEAFF.

The rearrangement links TRBV6-5 to TRBJ2-7, with 10 bases lining up with TRBD2. Germline assignment: CDR1 MNHEY and CDR2 SVGAGI. The CDR3 extends over 16 amino acids. V lost 3 bases to trimming and J lost 5 bases; unmatched junction nucleotides: 10. DNA of the CDR3: TGTGCCAGCAGTTATAGCTATCCCCTAGCGGGAGACGAGCAGTACTTC. Protein: CASSYSYPLAGDEQYF.

The chain is built from TRBV5-1 and TRBJ2-5, with 14 bases matching TRBD2. This CDR3 spans 18 amino acids. Trimming removed 4 bases from V and 0 bases from J; junction bases left unmatched: 8. The germline gives CDR1 SGHRS, CDR2 YFSETQ. CDR3 residues: CASSAGLAGGPYQETQYF. In nucleotides, the CDR3 is TGCGCCAGCAGCGCCGGACTAGCGGGGGGTCCGTACCAAGAGACCCAGTACTTC.

The chain employs TRBV19 and TRBJ1-2; 7 nucleotides line up with TRBD1. The CDR3 covers 15 residues. After removal of 6 bases from V and 0 bases from J, the junction contained 7 bases not matched to a gene. In germline, CDR1 is LNHDA, CDR2 SQIVND (reference sequence). This CDR3 is CASSQTGTANYGYTF. The CDR3 bases are TGTGCCAGTAGCCAAACCGGGACAGCTAACTATGGCTACACCTTC. Filled out from reference TRBV19 and TRBJ1-2, the complete variable domain reads DGGITQSPKYLFRKEGQNVTLSCEQNLNHDAMYWYRQDPGQGLRLIYYSQIVNDFQKGDIAEGYSVSREKKESFPLTVTSAQKNPTAFYLCASSQTGTANYGYTFGSGTRLTVV.

This clone has only one observation. The chain recombines TRBV6-1 with TRBJ1-2, with a weak D call TRBD1 (5 bases). Trimming removed 5 bases at V and 7 bases at J, with 8 bases between. CDR3 size: 11 residues. Germline lookup yields CDR1 MNHNS and CDR2 SASEGT. CDR3 loop: CASSPGGGYTF. In nucleotides, the CDR3 is TGTGCCAGCAGTCCCGGGGGTGGCTACACCTTC.

V is TRBV7-6 and J is TRBJ1-6, with 7 bases matching TRBD1. The CDR3 runs 14 residues. V dropped 4 bases and J dropped 4; count of bases not matched to a gene: 1. Germline loops: CDR1 SGHVS, CDR2 FNYEAQ. CDR3 sequence reads: CASSSGQYNSPLHF. For the CDR3, the DNA is TGTGCCAGCAGCTCGGGACAGTATAATTCACCCCTCCACTTT.

This chain connects TRBV5-1 to TRBJ2-7; D is perhaps TRBD2 (5 bases). Germline loops: CDR1 SGHRS, CDR2 YFSETQ. CDR3 size: 15 residues. Trimming cost V 7 bases and J 0 bases, with 17 bases left between them. CDR3 protein: CASGPTDGNSYEQYF. As DNA, the CDR3 is TGCGCCAGCGGCCCTACTGACGGGAACTCCTACGAGCAGTACTTC.

As to this clone: At the DNA level, this CDR3 is encoded by other sequences in the same sample as well. The chain links TRBV19 to TRBJ2-3; D not certain. The CDR3 length is 12 residues. Per the germline V gene, CDR1 is LNHDA and CDR2 is SQIVND (reference sequence). Trimming shortened V by 5 bases and J by 1 base, and 4 bases separated the two germline ends. The CDR3 loop reads CASSGRTDTQYF. The CDR3 bases are TGTGCCAGTAGTGGCCGCACAGATACGCAGTATTTT.

This clone has just one count. The chain employs TRBV27 and TRBJ2-7, with 8 bases that match TRBD2. The CDR3 consists of 15 residues. V gave up 6 bases and J gave up 4 bases; unmatched junction bases: 11. Germline loops: CDR1 MNHEY, CDR2 SMNVEV (reference sequence). Written as DNA, the CDR3 is TGTGCCAGCAGCACACACGGGAGGGGGTTGTACGAGCAGTACTTC. Residues: CASSTHGRGLYEQYF.

DNA for the CDR3: TGTGCCAGCAGCTTGGGGGCCGAAATACCCACCTTC. As protein: CASSLGAEIPTF. The V gene is TRBV5-4, the J gene TRBJ1-2, with D unclear. The CDR3 is made up of 12 amino acids. V lost 0 bases and J lost 13, with 13 bases in between. The V gene's germline CDR1 is SGHNT and CDR2 YYREEE (reference sequence).

In this sample, this clone turned up once. The V and J genes are TRBV25-1 and TRBJ2-1; 9 bases line up with TRBD2. V lost 3 bases, J lost 1 base, and 1 base stayed unmatched. Germline CDR1 reads MGHDK; CDR2 reads SYGVNS. The CDR3 has 15 residues. The CDR3 is CASSEAGGSYNEQFF. DNA of the CDR3: TGTGCCAGCAGTGAGGCGGGAGGGTCCTACAATGAGCAGTTCTTC.

The chain employs TRBV5-1 and TRBJ2-3; 11 positions match TRBD2. V dropped 0 bases and J dropped 1; count of bases not matched to a gene: 1. This CDR3 region has 16 residues. Germline CDR1 SGHRS, CDR2 YFSETQ. CDR3: CASSLVTSGGTDTQYF. The CDR3 DNA reads as TGCGCCAGCAGCTTGGTGACTAGCGGGGGCACAGATACGCAGTATTTT.

This clone was observed once. The DNA of the CDR3 is TGTGCCAGCAGCCTCGTCGGGGCCAACGTCCTGACTTTC. It specifies CASSLVGANVLTF. The chain links TRBV11-3 to TRBJ2-6; no clear D gene. Germline V gives CDR1 SGHNT, CDR2 YENEEA. Trimming removed 5 bases at V and 4 bases at J, with 6 bases between. The CDR3 is made up of 13 amino acids.

The V and J genes are TRBV27 and TRBJ2-1; TRBD2 matches at 7 bases. V shed 2 bases, J shed 2 bases, and the junction held 9 bases outside the gene matches. Per the germline V gene, CDR1 is MNHEY and CDR2 is SMNVEV (reference sequence). There are 17 residues in the CDR3. Written as DNA, the CDR3 is TGTGCCAGCAGTTTACTTAGGCGGGAGAGGCCCTACAATGAGCAGTTCTTC. Translation gives CASSLLRRERPYNEQFF.

In its sample, this clone was seen a few times. The rearrangement joins TRBV27 to TRBJ2-3; perhaps TRBD2 as D (6 bases). The CDR3 contains 13 residues. V lost 7 bases, J lost 5 bases, and 13 bases lay in between. Germline CDR1 is MNHEY and CDR2 is SMNVEV (reference sequence). CDR3 in DNA: TGTGCCAGCAAGTTAGCGGCGCAAGATACGCAGTATTTT. This codes for CASKLAAQDTQYF.

The V and J genes are TRBV5-6 and TRBJ1-2; 9 nucleotides match TRBD1. Germline lookup yields CDR1 SGHDT and CDR2 YYEEEE. The CDR3 consists of 14 residues. V trimming: 3 bases; J trimming: 3 bases; junction bases outside the gene matches: 3. CDR3 loop: CASSSTGGDYGYTF. Here the CDR3 DNA reads TGTGCCAGCAGCTCCACAGGGGGCGACTATGGCTACACCTTC.

A single count supports this clone. V usage is TRBV5-4 and J usage is TRBJ2-3; the match to TRBD1 covers 8 bases. CDR3 length equals 16 residues. In germline, CDR1 is SGHNT, CDR2 YYREEE (reference sequence). The trim removed 4 bases at V and 0 bases at J, leaving 7 bases unmatched. Here the CDR3 reads CASSRYRGRSTDTQYF. CDR3 bases: TGTGCCAGCAGCCGATACAGGGGGAGGAGCACAGATACGCAGTATTTT. The whole variable domain, remainder taken from reference TRBV5-4 and TRBJ2-3, is ETGVTQSPTHLIKTRGQQVTLRCSSQSGHNTVSWYQQALGQGPQFIFQYYREEENGRGNFPPRFSGLQFPNYSSELNVNALELDDSALYLCASSRYRGRSTDTQYFGPGTRLTVL.

The rearrangement uses TRBV29-1 and TRBJ2-5; 12 bases match TRBD2. This CDR3 is built from 12 residues. V was clipped by 7 bases and J by 8 bases; unmatched bases: 5. Germline V gene lookup returns CDR1 SQVTM and CDR2 ANQGSEA. CDR3 sequence (DNA): TGCAGCGCGACGACTAGCGGGAGTACCCAGTACTTC. It codes for CSATTSGSTQYF.